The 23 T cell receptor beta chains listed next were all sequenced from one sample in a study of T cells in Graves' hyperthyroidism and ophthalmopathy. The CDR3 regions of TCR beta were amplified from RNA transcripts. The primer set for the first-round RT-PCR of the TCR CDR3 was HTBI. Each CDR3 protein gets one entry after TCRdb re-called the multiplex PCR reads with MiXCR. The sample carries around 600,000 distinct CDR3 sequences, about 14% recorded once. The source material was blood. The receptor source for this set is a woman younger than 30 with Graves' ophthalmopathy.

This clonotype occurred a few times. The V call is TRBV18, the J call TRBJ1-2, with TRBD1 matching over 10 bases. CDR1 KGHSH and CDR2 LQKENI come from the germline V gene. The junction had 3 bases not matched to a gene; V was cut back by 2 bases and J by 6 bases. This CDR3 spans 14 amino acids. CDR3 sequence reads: CASSPGTGVNGYTF. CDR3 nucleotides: TGTGCCAGCTCACCAGGGACAGGGGTCAATGGCTACACCTTC.

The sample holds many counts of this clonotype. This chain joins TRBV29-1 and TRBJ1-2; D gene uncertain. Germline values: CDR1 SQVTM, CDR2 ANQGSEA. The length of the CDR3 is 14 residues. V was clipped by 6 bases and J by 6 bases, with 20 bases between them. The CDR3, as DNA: TGCAGCGTCCCGGACGTAAGAGGAACCCATGGCTACACCTTC. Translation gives CSVPDVRGTHGYTF. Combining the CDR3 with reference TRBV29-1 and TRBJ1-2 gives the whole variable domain SAVISQKPSRDICQRGTSLTIQCQVDSQVTMMFWYRQQPGQSLTLIATANQGSEATYESGFVIDKFPISRPNLTFSTLTVSNMSPEDSSIYLCSVPDVRGTHGYTFGSGTRLTVV.

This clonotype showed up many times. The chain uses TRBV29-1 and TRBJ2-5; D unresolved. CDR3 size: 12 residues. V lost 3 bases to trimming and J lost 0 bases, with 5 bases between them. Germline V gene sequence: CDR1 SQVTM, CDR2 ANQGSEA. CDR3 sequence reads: CSVDLYQETQYF. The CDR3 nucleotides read TGCAGCGTTGATTTGTACCAAGAGACCCAGTACTTC.

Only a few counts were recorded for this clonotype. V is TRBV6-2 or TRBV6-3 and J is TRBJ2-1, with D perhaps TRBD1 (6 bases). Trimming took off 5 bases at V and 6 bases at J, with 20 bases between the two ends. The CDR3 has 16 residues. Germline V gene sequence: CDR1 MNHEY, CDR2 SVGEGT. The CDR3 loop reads CASSKKGPLGANEQFF. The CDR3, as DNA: TGTGCCAGCAGTAAAAAAGGGCCCCTGGGGGCCAATGAGCAGTTCTTC.

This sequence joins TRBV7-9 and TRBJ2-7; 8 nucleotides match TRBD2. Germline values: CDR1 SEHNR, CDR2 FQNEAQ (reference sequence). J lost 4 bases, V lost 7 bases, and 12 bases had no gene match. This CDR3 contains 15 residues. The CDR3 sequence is CASIISGKVGYEQYF. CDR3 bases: TGTGCCAGCATTATTAGCGGGAAGGTGGGATACGAGCAGTACTTC.

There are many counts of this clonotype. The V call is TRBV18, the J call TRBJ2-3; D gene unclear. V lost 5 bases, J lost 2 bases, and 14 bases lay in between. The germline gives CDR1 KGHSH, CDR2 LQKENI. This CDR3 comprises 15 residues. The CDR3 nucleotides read TGTGCCAGCTCAGATTGGATCACCCACACAGATACGCAGTATTTT. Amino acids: CASSDWITHTDTQYF.

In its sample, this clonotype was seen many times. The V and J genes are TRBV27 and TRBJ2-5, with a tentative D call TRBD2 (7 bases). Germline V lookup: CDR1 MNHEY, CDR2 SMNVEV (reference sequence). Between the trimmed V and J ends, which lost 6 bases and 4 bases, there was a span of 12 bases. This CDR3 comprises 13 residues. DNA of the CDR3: TGTGCCAGCAGAATGGGAGGGGGAGAGACCCAGTACTTC. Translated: CASRMGGGETQYF.

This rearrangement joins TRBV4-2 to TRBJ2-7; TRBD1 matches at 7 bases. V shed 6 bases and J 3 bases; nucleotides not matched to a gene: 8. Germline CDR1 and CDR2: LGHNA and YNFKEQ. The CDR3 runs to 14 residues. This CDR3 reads CASRRTGLSYEQYF. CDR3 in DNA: TGTGCCAGCAGGCGGACAGGACTGAGCTACGAGCAGTACTTC.

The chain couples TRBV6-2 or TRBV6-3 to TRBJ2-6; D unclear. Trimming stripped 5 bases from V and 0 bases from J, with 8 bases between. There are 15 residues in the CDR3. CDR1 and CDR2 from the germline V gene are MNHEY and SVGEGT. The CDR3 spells CASSPPISGANVLTF. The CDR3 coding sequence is TGTGCCAGCAGTCCTCCCATCTCTGGGGCCAACGTCCTGACTTTC.

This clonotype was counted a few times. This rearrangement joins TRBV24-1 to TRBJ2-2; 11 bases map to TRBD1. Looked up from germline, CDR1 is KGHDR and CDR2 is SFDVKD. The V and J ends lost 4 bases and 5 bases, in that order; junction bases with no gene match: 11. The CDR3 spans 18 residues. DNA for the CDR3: TGTGCCACCAGTGACCTACGGACAGGGGGCGGAGGAACCGGGGAGCTGTTTTTT. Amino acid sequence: CATSDLRTGGGGTGELFF.

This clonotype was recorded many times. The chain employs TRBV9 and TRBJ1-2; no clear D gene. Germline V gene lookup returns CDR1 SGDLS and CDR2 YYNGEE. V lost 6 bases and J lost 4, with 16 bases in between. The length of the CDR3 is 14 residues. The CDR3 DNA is TGTGCCAGCACTAGAGAGGTGGGTCCCTATGGCTACACCTTC. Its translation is CASTREVGPYGYTF.

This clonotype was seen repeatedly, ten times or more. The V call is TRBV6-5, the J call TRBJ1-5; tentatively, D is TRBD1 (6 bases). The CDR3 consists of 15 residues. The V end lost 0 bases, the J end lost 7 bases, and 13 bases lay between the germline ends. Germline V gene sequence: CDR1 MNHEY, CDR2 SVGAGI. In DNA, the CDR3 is TGTGCCAGCAGTTACTCGATAGGGGGTTCGCAGCCCCAGCATTTT. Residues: CASSYSIGGSQPQHF.

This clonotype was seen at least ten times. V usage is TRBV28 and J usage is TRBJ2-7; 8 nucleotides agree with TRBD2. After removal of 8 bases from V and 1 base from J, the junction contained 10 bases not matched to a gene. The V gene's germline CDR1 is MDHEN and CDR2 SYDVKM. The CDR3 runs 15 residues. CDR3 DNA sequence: TGTGCCAGCGCCTCCTTCGTAGCGGGATCCTACGAGCAGTACTTC. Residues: CASASFVAGSYEQYF.

The CDR3 sequence is CSANHPGIYGYTF. For the CDR3, the DNA is TGCAGTGCTAATCACCCAGGGATCTATGGCTACACCTTC. This sequence joins TRBV20-1 and TRBJ1-2, with D perhaps TRBD1 (5 bases). Germline V lookup: CDR1 DFQATT, CDR2 SNEGSKA (reference sequence). The V gene lost 4 bases and the J gene lost 4 bases, with 13 bases spanning the gap. CDR3 length: 13 residues.

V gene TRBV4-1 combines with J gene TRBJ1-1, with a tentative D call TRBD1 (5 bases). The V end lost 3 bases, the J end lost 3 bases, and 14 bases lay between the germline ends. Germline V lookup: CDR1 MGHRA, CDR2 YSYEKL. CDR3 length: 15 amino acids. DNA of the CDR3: TGCGCCAGCAGCCAGGATACGACAGTGGACACTGAAGCTTTCTTT. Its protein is CASSQDTTVDTEAFF.

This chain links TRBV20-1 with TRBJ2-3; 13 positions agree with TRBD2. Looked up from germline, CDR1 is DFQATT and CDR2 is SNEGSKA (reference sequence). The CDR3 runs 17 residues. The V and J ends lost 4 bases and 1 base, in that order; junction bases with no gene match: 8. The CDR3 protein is CSAIGLAGERGTDTQYF. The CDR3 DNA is TGCAGTGCTATTGGACTAGCGGGAGAGAGGGGCACAGATACGCAGTATTTT.

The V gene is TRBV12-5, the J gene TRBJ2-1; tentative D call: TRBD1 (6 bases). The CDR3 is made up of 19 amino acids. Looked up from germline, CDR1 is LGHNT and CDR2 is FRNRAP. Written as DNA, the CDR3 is TGTGTCCAACTGAGGGCAGGGGTTACCCCTAGGAGTGTCAACAATGAGCAGTTCTTC. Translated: CVQLRAGVTPRSVNNEQFF.

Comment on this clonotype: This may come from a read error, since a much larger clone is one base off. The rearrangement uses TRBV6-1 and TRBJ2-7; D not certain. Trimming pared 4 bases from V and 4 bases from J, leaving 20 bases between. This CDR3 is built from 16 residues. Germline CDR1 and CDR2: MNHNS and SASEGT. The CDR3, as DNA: TGTGCCAGCAGTGGAGCCCCAAGAATAGTGTCTTACGAGCAGTACTTC. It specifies CASSGAPRIVSYEQYF.

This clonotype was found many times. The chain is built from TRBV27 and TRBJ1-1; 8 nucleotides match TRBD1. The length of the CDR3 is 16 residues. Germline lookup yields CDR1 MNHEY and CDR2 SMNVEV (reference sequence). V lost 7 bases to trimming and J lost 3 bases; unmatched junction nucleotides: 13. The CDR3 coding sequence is TGTGCCAGCAACCCGCAGGGGGCGATGGGGGACACTGAAGCTTTCTTT. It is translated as CASNPQGAMGDTEAFF.

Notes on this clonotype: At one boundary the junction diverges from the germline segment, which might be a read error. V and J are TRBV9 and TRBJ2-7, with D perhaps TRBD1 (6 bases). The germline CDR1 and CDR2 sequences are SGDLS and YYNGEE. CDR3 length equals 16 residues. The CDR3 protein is CASSVRSGTRPYDQYF. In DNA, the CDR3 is TGTGCCAGCAGCGTAAGGTCCGGGACACGACCCTACGACCAGTACTTC.

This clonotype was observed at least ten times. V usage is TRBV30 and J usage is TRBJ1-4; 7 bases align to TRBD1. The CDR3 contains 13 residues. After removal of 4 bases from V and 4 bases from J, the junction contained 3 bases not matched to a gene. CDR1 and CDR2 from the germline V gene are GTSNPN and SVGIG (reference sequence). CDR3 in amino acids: CAWTRQGNEKLFF. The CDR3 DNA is TGTGCCTGGACGAGACAGGGTAATGAAAAACTGTTTTTT.

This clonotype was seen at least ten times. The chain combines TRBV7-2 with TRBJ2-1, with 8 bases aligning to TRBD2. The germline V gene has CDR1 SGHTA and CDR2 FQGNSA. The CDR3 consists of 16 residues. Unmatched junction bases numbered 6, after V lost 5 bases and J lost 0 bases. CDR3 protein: CASSPGGVSSYNEQFF. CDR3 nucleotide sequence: TGTGCCAGCAGCCCCGGGGGGGTGAGCTCCTACAATGAGCAGTTCTTC.

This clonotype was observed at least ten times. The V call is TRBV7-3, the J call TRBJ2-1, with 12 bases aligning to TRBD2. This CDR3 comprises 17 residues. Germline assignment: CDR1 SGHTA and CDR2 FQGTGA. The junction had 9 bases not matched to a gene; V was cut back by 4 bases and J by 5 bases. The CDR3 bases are TGTGCCAGCAGCTCAACCAACCGACTAGCGGGAGACAATGAGCAGTTCTTC. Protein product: CASSSTNRLAGDNEQFF.